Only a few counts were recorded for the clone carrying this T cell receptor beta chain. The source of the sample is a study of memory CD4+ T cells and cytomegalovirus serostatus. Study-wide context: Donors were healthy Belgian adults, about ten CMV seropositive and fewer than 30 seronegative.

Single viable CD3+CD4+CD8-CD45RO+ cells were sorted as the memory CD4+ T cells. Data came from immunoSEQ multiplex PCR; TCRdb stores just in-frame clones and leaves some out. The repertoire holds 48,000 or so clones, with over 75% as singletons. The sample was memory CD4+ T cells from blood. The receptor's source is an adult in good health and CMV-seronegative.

CDR3 in DNA: TGTGCCAGCAGCCCCGTGCAGCGGCGGGGGGAGCAGTACTTC. Encoded protein: CASSPVQRRGEQYF. This chain connects TRBV7-2 to TRBJ2-7, with TRBD2 matching 7 bases. The CDR3 runs 14 residues. The ends lost 5 bases at V and 7 bases at J; junction bases unmatched: 11. The germline CDR1 and CDR2 sequences are SGHTA and FQGNSA.